The 15 T cell receptor beta chains below were found in one sample sequenced in a study of blood T cell repertoires in COVID-19. Only in-frame clones appear in the TCRdb table, and some are missing; sequencing was by immunoSEQ multiplex PCR. The sample shows approximately 40,000 clones, about 90% of them seen only once. The sequencing sample was made of peripheral blood. These receptor sequences come from a man between 60 and 75 years old with COVID-19, enrolled during active disease.

The chain is built from TRBV11-2 and TRBJ2-3, with 10 bases that match TRBD2. This CDR3 contains 16 residues. The ends lost 5 bases at V and 2 bases at J; junction bases unmatched: 7. Germline CDR1 SGHAT, CDR2 FQNNGV. The CDR3 is CASSPASGSPTDTQYF. CDR3 sequence (DNA): TGTGCCAGCAGCCCCGCTAGCGGGAGTCCCACAGATACGCAGTATTTT.

The chain couples TRBV28 to TRBJ1-1, with a weak D call TRBD1 (6 bases). This CDR3 is built from 13 residues. Germline V gene lookup returns CDR1 MDHEN and CDR2 SYDVKM. The V and J ends lost 6 bases and 4 bases respectively, with 12 bases between them. Here the CDR3 DNA reads TGTGCCAGCAGGGAACAGGGTGTCACTGAAGCTTTCTTT. Its translation is CASREQGVTEAFF.

The rearrangement uses TRBV28 and TRBJ1-3; no reliable D call. In germline, CDR1 is MDHEN, CDR2 SYDVKM. The CDR3 consists of 15 residues. V shed 2 bases and J shed 9 bases, with 17 bases lying between them. The CDR3 protein is CASSLNAGYSLTIYF. CDR3 nucleotide sequence: TGTGCCAGCAGTTTAAACGCAGGCTATTCCCTCACCATATATTTT.

V gene TRBV6-5 combines with J gene TRBJ2-7, with a weak D call TRBD1 (5 bases). V gave up 0 bases and J gave up 4 bases, with 10 bases separating them. The CDR3 runs to 14 residues. Germline CDR1 and CDR2: MNHEY and SVGAGI. The CDR3 sequence: CASSYSYQGYEQYF. The CDR3 DNA reads TGTGCCAGCAGTTACTCTTATCAGGGATACGAGCAGTACTTC.

The V call is TRBV7-9, the J call TRBJ1-1; a weak D match, TRBD1 (5 bases). V was trimmed by 5 bases and J by 1 base, leaving 11 bases between them. The CDR3 is 14 residues long. Germline CDR1 and CDR2: SEHNR and FQNEAQ (reference sequence). CDR3 sequence reads: CASSPLGGNTEAFF. In DNA form, the CDR3 reads TGTGCCAGCAGCCCTCTCGGGGGGAACACTGAAGCTTTCTTT.

The chain uses TRBV5-1 and TRBJ1-4; D call uncertain. The CDR3 loop spans 15 amino acids. CDR1 SGHRS and CDR2 YFSETQ come from the germline V gene. V gave up 5 bases and J gave up 8 bases, with 19 bases separating them. CDR3 coding DNA: TGCGCCAGCAGATTTACTCCGGGGAGCGTGGAAAAACTGTTTTTT. The encoded protein is CASRFTPGSVEKLFF.

V and J are TRBV6-1 and TRBJ1-1; 7 nucleotides line up with TRBD1. From germline, CDR1 is MNHNS and CDR2 SASEGT. This CDR3 spans 15 amino acids. With V trimmed by 2 bases and J by 0 bases, 3 bases remained unmatched. The CDR3 reads CASSEWGQLNTEAFF. The CDR3, as DNA: TGTGCCAGCAGTGAATGGGGACAGCTGAACACTGAAGCTTTCTTT.

The rearrangement uses TRBV5-6 and TRBJ2-1; weak D call: TRBD1 (7 bases). The CDR3 is made up of 15 amino acids. Deletions cut 6 bases from V and 9 bases from J, with 22 bases between. From germline, CDR1 is SGHDT and CDR2 YYEEEE. The CDR3, as DNA: TGTGCCAGCACCCCGGACAGGAGGGTCTTCGGTGAGCAGTTCTTC. Its translation is CASTPDRRVFGEQFF.

This clone was recorded only once. The rearrangement uses TRBV11-2 and TRBJ2-1; TRBD2 matches 7 bases. The ends lost 2 bases at V and 4 bases at J; junction bases unmatched: 8. Germline V lookup: CDR1 SGHAT, CDR2 FQNNGV. The CDR3 spans 16 residues. This CDR3 is CASSLSGGLEYNEQFF. The CDR3 nucleotides are TGTGCCAGCAGCTTATCCGGCGGACTAGAGTACAATGAGCAGTTCTTC. The whole variable domain, filled in from reference TRBV11-2 and TRBJ2-1, reads EAGVAQSPRYKIIEKRQSVAFWCNPISGHATLYWYQQILGQGPKLLIQFQNNGVVDDSQLPKDRFSAERLKGVDSTLKIQPAKLEDSAVYLCASSLSGGLEYNEQFFGPGTRLTVL.

The DNA for the CDR3 is TGTGCCAGCAGCTTACGCGCGCGGCAGGGGGCCGGTGAGCAGTTCTTC. It encodes CASSLRARQGAGEQFF. The chain recombines TRBV11-2 with TRBJ2-1, with 8 bases fitting TRBD1. Per germline, CDR1 SGHAT and CDR2 FQNNGV. This CDR3 is built from 16 residues. With V trimmed by 2 bases and J by 9 bases, 12 bases remained unmatched.

The chain is built from TRBV11-3 and TRBJ2-3; 7 bases align to TRBD1. Germline V gives CDR1 SGHNT, CDR2 YENEEA. This CDR3 has 15 residues. Trimming at V came to 4 bases and at J to 0 bases, leaving 4 bases not matched to a gene. Written as DNA, the CDR3 is TGTGCCAGCAGCTCGGGACAGAAAAGCACAGATACGCAGTATTTT. Protein: CASSSGQKSTDTQYF.

The chain joins TRBV4-1 to TRBJ2-7, with 7 positions matching TRBD1. J lost 5 bases, V lost 2 bases, and 9 bases had no gene match. The CDR3 is made up of 15 amino acids. The germline V gene encodes CDR1 MGHRA and CDR2 YSYEKL. The CDR3: CASSQQGQWDHEQYF. The CDR3 coding sequence is TGCGCCAGCAGCCAACAGGGACAGTGGGATCACGAGCAGTACTTC.

CDR3 DNA: TGTGCCAGCAGCTTCCGCCCCTCGGCAGCGGACTATGGCTACACCTTC. Its protein is CASSFRPSAADYGYTF. The rearrangement links TRBV7-9 to TRBJ1-2; D ambiguous. Trimming removed 3 bases at V and 3 bases at J, with 17 bases between. The CDR3 spans 16 residues. Germline-derived CDR1 and CDR2 are SEHNR and FQNEAQ (reference sequence).

The J gene is TRBJ2-3, the V gene TRBV6-1; D remains ambiguous. This CDR3 is built from 16 residues. Germline assignment: CDR1 MNHNS and CDR2 SASEGT. Trimming removed 0 bases at V and 2 bases at J, with 12 bases between. DNA of the CDR3: TGTGCCAGCAGTGAAGCCGCAGGTTCTCACACAGATACGCAGTATTTT. Translation gives CASSEAAGSHTDTQYF.

The chain has TRBV11-2 and TRBJ2-2, with D tentatively TRBD2 (6 bases). This CDR3 spans 15 amino acids. Trimming cost V 1 base and J 6 bases, with 12 bases left between them. CDR1 and CDR2 (germline): SGHAT, FQNNGV. The CDR3 DNA follows: TGTGCCAGCAGCTTAGGGGCGGGAACCTCCGGGGAGCTGTTTTTT. Amino acid sequence: CASSLGAGTSGELFF.